This T cell receptor (beta chain) was recovered during a study of long-term antiretroviral therapy in people with HIV. Overall study findings and caveats: Repertoires looked antigen-experienced, with only a slight naive shift after ART. All blood samples came from the years 2004 to 2017, possibly under older ART regimens.

Comments on this clone: Its matching antigen is unknown.

V dropped 4 bases and J dropped 7; count of bases not matched to a gene: 11. Per the germline V gene, CDR1 is LNHDA and CDR2 is SQIVND (reference sequence). The CDR3 runs to 16 residues. It was version v3.0 of the immunoSEQ assay that was run at survey level. Libraries were prepared by immunoSEQ multiplex PCR; TCRdb keeps only in-frame clonotypes and omits some of them. The sample holds around 15,000 clones, more than 70% seen once. This sequence was found in a man aged 45-65 years with HIV. This chain connects TRBV19 to TRBJ2-2, with 8 bases lining up with TRBD1. The input for sequencing was unsorted PBMCs, taken 6.9 years after starting antiretroviral therapy. The CDR3 protein is CASSRTGLSGYGELFF. The CDR3 coding sequence is TGTGCCAGTAGTAGGACAGGGCTGAGTGGGTACGGGGAGCTGTTTTTT.